The next 24 T cell receptor beta chains were all read from a single sample in a study of neurological immune-mediated disorders. TCRdb used MiXCR to reprocess the 5' RACE reads, holding one entry per CDR3 protein. The sample carries about 87,000 distinct CDR3 sequences, roughly 3.3% recorded once. Material: PBMCs. The receptors here all came from a woman aged 45-59 years with multiple sclerosis.

The chain employs TRBV29-1 and TRBJ1-5, with D unresolved. Germline V gene lookup returns CDR1 SQVTM and CDR2 ANQGSEA. The V end lost 4 bases, the J end lost 14 bases, and 15 bases lay between the germline ends. The CDR3 is 11 residues long. CDR3 protein: CSVGEQDQEHF. The DNA for the CDR3 is TGCAGCGTTGGGGAGCAAGATCAGGAGCATTTT. Full variable domain (missing parts from reference TRBV29-1 and TRBJ1-5): SAVISQKPSRDICQRGTSLTIQCQVDSQVTMMFWYRQQPGQSLTLIATANQGSEATYESGFVIDKFPISRPNLTFSTLTVSNMSPEDSSIYLCSVGEQDQEHFGDGTRLSIL.

This clonotype was detected many times. In DNA form, the CDR3 reads TGTGCCAGCAGTTTTAGGAGCGACCCGGGTACTGGGGCCAACGTCCTGACTTTC. Translated, it gives CASSFRSDPGTGANVLTF. V usage is TRBV27 and J usage is TRBJ2-6; D is unclear. V lost 3 bases to trimming and J lost 2 bases, with 17 bases between them. Germline CDR1 is MNHEY and CDR2 is SMNVEV (reference sequence). CDR3 length: 18 amino acids.

This clonotype showed up many times. V is TRBV7-9 and J is TRBJ1-4; D gene unclear. Germline V gene sequence: CDR1 SEHNR, CDR2 FQNEAQ (reference sequence). Trimming cost V 4 bases and J 13 bases, with 13 bases left between them. The CDR3 extends over 12 amino acids. The DNA for the CDR3 is TGTGCCAGCAGCTCCCCTCGGGCTGGACTGTTTTTT. It is translated as CASSSPRAGLFF.

This clonotype was detected ten times or more. The chain has TRBV27 and TRBJ1-5; TRBD1 is a possible D gene (5 bases). The CDR3 consists of 14 residues. Germline-derived CDR1 and CDR2 are MNHEY and SMNVEV (reference sequence). V gave up 4 bases and J gave up 4 bases, with 11 bases separating them. CDR3 nucleotides: TGTGCCAGCAGTTATCGGGGGAGGAATCAGCCCCAGCATTTT. It is translated as CASSYRGRNQPQHF.

This clonotype occurred many times. V gene TRBV20-1 combines with J gene TRBJ1-2; no clear D gene. The CDR3 loop spans 15 amino acids. CDR1 is DFQATT and CDR2 is SNEGSKA in the germline V gene (reference sequence). V lost 3 bases, J lost 4 bases, and 18 bases lay in between. CDR3 region: CSARAGPTGTYGYTF. Written as DNA, the CDR3 is TGCAGTGCTAGGGCGGGTCCGACGGGAACCTATGGCTACACCTTC.

Ten or more counts support this clonotype. The chain links TRBV12-3 or TRBV12-4 to TRBJ1-2; TRBD1 matches at 12 bases. Trimming took 0 bases from V and 7 from J; bases not matched to a gene: 3. CDR3 length: 15 residues. The chain's CDR3 is CASSLAGTGGSGYTF. CDR3 nucleotides: TGTGCCAGCAGTTTAGCCGGGACAGGGGGCTCTGGCTACACCTTC.

This clonotype was observed at least ten times. This chain links TRBV3-1 with TRBJ2-7; perhaps TRBD1 as D (6 bases). Germline V CDR1 and CDR2: LGHDT, YNNKEL (reference sequence). The CDR3 is 15 amino acids. The V end lost 3 bases, the J end lost 5 bases, and 17 bases lay between the germline ends. CDR3 sequence (DNA): TGTGCCAGCAGCCAGATGTTGCAGGGGTTCAACGAGCAGTACTTC. Protein: CASSQMLQGFNEQYF.

This clonotype was observed at least ten times. This sequence joins TRBV29-1 and TRBJ2-5; 8 nucleotides align to TRBD1. Trimming at V came to 6 bases and at J to 3 bases, leaving 12 bases not matched to a gene. Germline V gene lookup returns CDR1 SQVTM and CDR2 ANQGSEA. The CDR3 has 15 amino acids. The DNA of the CDR3 is TGCAGCGTGGGGCCAGGGGGCCTGGGCGAAGAGACCCAGTACTTC. Translated, it gives CSVGPGGLGEETQYF. Full variable domain (missing parts from reference TRBV29-1 and TRBJ2-5): SAVISQKPSRDICQRGTSLTIQCQVDSQVTMMFWYRQQPGQSLTLIATANQGSEATYESGFVIDKFPISRPNLTFSTLTVSNMSPEDSSIYLCSVGPGGLGEETQYFGPGTRLLVL.

This clonotype was found many times. The chain uses TRBV5-1 and TRBJ1-4; D unclear. Trimming stripped 0 bases from V and 11 bases from J, with 11 bases between. The CDR3 is 13 amino acids. CDR1 SGHRS and CDR2 YFSETQ come from the germline V gene. CDR3 residues: CASSLAGWSKLFF. For the CDR3, the DNA is TGCGCCAGCAGCTTGGCCGGGTGGAGTAAACTGTTTTTT.

In its sample, this clonotype was seen many times. V and J are TRBV5-8 and TRBJ2-7, with 10 positions matching TRBD2. The germline gives CDR1 SGHTS, CDR2 YDEGEE. V shed 0 bases, J shed 0 bases, and the junction held 6 bases outside the gene matches. CDR3 size: 17 residues. CDR3 sequence: CASSLVHLAGASYEQYF. The CDR3 coding sequence is TGTGCCAGCAGCTTGGTCCATCTAGCGGGGGCCTCCTACGAGCAGTACTTC.

This clonotype was found many times. The rearrangement uses TRBV20-1 and TRBJ2-1; either TRBD1 or TRBD2 may supply D (5 bases each). Trimming stripped 3 bases from V and 3 bases from J, with 15 bases between. CDR1 is DFQATT, CDR2 SNEGSKA, per germline (reference sequence). The CDR3 consists of 15 residues. The CDR3 DNA reads as TGCAGTGCTAGCCACCGGGACCGGTTCTACAATGAGCAGTTCTTC. It codes for CSASHRDRFYNEQFF.

This clonotype was recorded many times. The chain carries TRBV14 and TRBJ1-2; D gene uncertain. V shed 4 bases and J shed 3 bases, with 21 bases lying between them. Germline V gives CDR1 SGHDN, CDR2 FVKESK. The CDR3 has 17 residues. Here the CDR3 reads CASSPPRLDGSDYGYTF. DNA for the CDR3: TGTGCCAGCAGCCCGCCTAGATTAGACGGATCAGACTATGGCTACACCTTC.

This clonotype was recorded at least ten times. The rearrangement joins TRBV18 to TRBJ2-7; 10 nucleotides agree with TRBD1. Germline-derived CDR1 and CDR2 are KGHSH and LQKENI. V lost 4 bases, J lost 3 bases, and 6 bases stayed unmatched. This CDR3 contains 15 residues. The CDR3 sequence: CASSQTGTGDYEQYF. DNA for the CDR3: TGTGCCAGCTCACAAACCGGGACAGGGGACTACGAGCAGTACTTC.

The CDR3 spells CASSPGQPQETQYF. CDR3 bases: TGTGCCAGCAGCCCCGGACAGCCCCAAGAGACCCAGTACTTC. The chain carries TRBV7-9 and TRBJ2-5, with D possibly TRBD1 on 6 matching bases. Germline V gene lookup returns CDR1 SEHNR and CDR2 FQNEAQ (reference sequence). Deletions cut 5 bases from V and 1 base from J, with 11 bases between. This CDR3 region has 14 residues. Looking up the rest from reference TRBV7-9 and TRBJ2-5 gives the full variable domain: DTGVSQNPRHKITKRGQNVTFRCDPISEHNRLYWYRQTLGQGPEFLTYFQNEAQLEKSRLLSDRFSAERPKGSFSTLEIQRTEQGDSAMYLCASSPGQPQETQYFGPGTRLLVL.

This clonotype was seen repeatedly, ten times or more. The chain is built from TRBV5-1 and TRBJ1-4; D remains unclear. Germline CDR1 is SGHRS and CDR2 is YFSETQ. The length of the CDR3 is 14 residues. Trimming shortened V by 4 bases and J by 6 bases, and 13 bases separated the two germline ends. CDR3 DNA: TGCGCCAGCAGCCATGAAGGGTATTATGAAAAACTGTTTTTT. Its translation is CASSHEGYYEKLFF.

The rearrangement links TRBV10-3 to TRBJ2-7; 7 positions match TRBD1. Germline CDR1 reads ENHRY; CDR2 reads SYGVKD. This CDR3 spans 14 amino acids. J lost 7 bases, V lost 7 bases, and 13 bases had no gene match. The CDR3 region has the DNA TGTGCCATCAAATGGGCGGCAGGGGGAGAAGAGCAGTACTTC. Protein: CAIKWAAGGEEQYF.

This clonotype has ten or more counts. V and J are TRBV6-5 and TRBJ1-5; D is unclear. CDR1 MNHEY and CDR2 SVGAGI come from the germline V gene. This CDR3 comprises 15 residues. V lost 3 bases, J lost 3 bases, and 12 bases lay in between. CDR3 protein: CASSYSGEFNQPQHF. The CDR3 coding sequence is TGTGCCAGCAGTTATTCCGGGGAGTTCAATCAGCCCCAGCATTTT.

As to this clonotype: This may be a read error, as it is one base from a much larger clone. The chain combines TRBV7-3 with TRBJ2-7, with 7 bases matching TRBD2. There are 14 residues in the CDR3. With 5 bases clipped from V and 3 bases from J, the junction kept 7 bases outside the gene matches. The germline V gene encodes CDR1 SGHTA and CDR2 FQGTGA. CDR3 residues: CASSPGGSNYEQYV. In DNA form, the CDR3 reads TGTGCCAGCAGCCCCGGGGGGAGCAACTACGAGCAGTACGTC.

This clonotype came up many times. The CDR3 loop reads CASSTGGPSTGELFF. The CDR3 DNA reads as TGTGCCAGCAGTACGGGGGGGCCTAGCACCGGGGAGCTGTTTTTT. This chain links TRBV5-4 with TRBJ2-2; 8 nucleotides align to TRBD2. Germline V gene sequence: CDR1 SGHNT, CDR2 YYREEE (reference sequence). V gave up 5 bases and J gave up 4 bases; unmatched junction bases: 7. This CDR3 is built from 15 residues.

The chain carries TRBV20-1 and TRBJ2-7; 11 bases map to TRBD2. J lost 6 bases, V lost 6 bases, and 13 bases had no gene match. This CDR3 has 15 residues. From germline, CDR1 is DFQATT and CDR2 SNEGSKA (reference sequence). CDR3 in amino acids: CSATPAGTSGLEQYF. The CDR3 bases are TGCAGTGCAACCCCAGCCGGGACTAGCGGTCTCGAGCAGTACTTC.

This clonotype was counted many times. The chain uses TRBV10-2 and TRBJ1-5; tentative D call: TRBD1 (5 bases). The V gene lost 5 bases and the J gene lost 4 bases, with 12 bases spanning the gap. Per germline, CDR1 WSHSY and CDR2 SAAADI. The CDR3 runs to 14 residues. This chain's CDR3 is CASSSQGANQPQHF. The CDR3 DNA reads as TGCGCCAGCAGTAGTCAGGGTGCGAATCAGCCCCAGCATTTT.

This clonotype was seen at least ten times. This sequence joins TRBV20-1 and TRBJ2-1, with TRBD1 matching over 10 bases. V was pared by 5 bases and J by 8 bases, with 12 bases of the junction left unmatched. Germline CDR1 reads DFQATT; CDR2 reads SNEGSKA (reference sequence). The CDR3 runs 15 residues. The DNA for the CDR3 is TGCAGTGCTCAAAGACCGGGACAGGGGATTTATGAGCAGTTCTTC. Residues: CSAQRPGQGIYEQFF.

This clonotype was picked up many times. V is TRBV20-1 and J is TRBJ1-5; D ambiguous. CDR3 size: 13 residues. The ends were cut back, 6 bases at V and 4 bases at J, with 13 bases in the middle. Germline-derived CDR1 and CDR2 are DFQATT and SNEGSKA (reference sequence). CDR3: CSASNSLNQPQHF. The CDR3 DNA is TGCAGTGCCTCGAATTCGCTTAATCAGCCCCAGCATTTT.

This clonotype was found many times. The chain joins TRBV5-1 to TRBJ2-2, with 7 bases that match TRBD1. V gave up 1 base and J gave up 2 bases; unmatched junction bases: 5. Germline V gene data show CDR1 as SGHRS and CDR2 as YFSETQ. The CDR3 covers 16 residues. The DNA of the CDR3 is TGCGCCAGCAGCTTGAACGCAGGGGGAAACACCGGGGAGCTGTTTTTT. This encodes CASSLNAGGNTGELFF.